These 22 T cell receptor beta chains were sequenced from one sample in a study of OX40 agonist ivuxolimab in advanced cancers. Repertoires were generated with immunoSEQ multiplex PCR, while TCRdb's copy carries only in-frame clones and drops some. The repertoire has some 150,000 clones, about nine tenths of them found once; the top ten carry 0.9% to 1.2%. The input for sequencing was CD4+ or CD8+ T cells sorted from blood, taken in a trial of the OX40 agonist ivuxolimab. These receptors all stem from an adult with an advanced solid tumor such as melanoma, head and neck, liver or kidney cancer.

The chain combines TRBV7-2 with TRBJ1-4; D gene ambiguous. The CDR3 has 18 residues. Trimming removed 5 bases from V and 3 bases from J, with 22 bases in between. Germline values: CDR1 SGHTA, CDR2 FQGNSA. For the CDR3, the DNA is TGTGCCAGCAGCAAAAGGGCAGATCCTTCAATACCTAATGAAAAACTGTTTTTT. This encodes CASSKRADPSIPNEKLFF.

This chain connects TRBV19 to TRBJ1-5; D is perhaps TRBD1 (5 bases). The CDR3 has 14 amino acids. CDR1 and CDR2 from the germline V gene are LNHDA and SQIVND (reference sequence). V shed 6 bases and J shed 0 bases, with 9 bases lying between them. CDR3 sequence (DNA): TGTGCCAGTAGCGGGACGGTTAGCAATCAGCCCCAGCATTTT. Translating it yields CASSGTVSNQPQHF.

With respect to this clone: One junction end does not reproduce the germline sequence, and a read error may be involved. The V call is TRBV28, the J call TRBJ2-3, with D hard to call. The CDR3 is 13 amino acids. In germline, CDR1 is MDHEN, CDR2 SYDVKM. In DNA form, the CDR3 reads TGTGCCAGCGGCCACATTAACACATATACGCAGTATTTT. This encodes CASGHINTYTQYF.

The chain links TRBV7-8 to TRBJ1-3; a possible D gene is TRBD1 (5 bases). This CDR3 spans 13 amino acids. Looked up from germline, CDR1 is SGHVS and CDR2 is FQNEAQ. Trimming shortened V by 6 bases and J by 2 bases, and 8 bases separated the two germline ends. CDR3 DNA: TGTGCCAGCAGGGGGGGAGCTGGAAACACCATATATTTT. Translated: CASRGGAGNTIYF.

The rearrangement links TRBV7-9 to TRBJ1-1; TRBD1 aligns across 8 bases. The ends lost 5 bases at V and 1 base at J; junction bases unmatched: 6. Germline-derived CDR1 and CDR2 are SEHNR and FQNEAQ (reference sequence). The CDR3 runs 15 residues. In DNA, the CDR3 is TGTGCCAGCAGCCGGAAGGGACAGGCGAACACTGAAGCTTTCTTT. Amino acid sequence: CASSRKGQANTEAFF.

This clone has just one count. CDR3 sequence: CASSLAGTSNYGYTF. As DNA, the CDR3 is TGTGCCAGCAGCTTGGCCGGGACTTCTAACTATGGCTACACCTTC. This sequence joins TRBV7-3 and TRBJ1-2, with a tentative D call TRBD1 (5 bases). Germline CDR1 reads SGHTA; CDR2 reads FQGTGA. CDR3 size: 15 residues. Between the trimmed V and J ends, which lost 3 bases and 0 bases, there was a span of 11 bases.

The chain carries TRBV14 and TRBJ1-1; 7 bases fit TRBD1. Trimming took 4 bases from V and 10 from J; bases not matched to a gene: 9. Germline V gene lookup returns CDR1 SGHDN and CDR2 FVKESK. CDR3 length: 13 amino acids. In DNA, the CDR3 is TGTGCCAGCAGCCCAGAGTGGGCAGGGGGAGCTTTCTTT. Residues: CASSPEWAGGAFF. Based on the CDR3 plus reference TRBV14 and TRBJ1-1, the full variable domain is EAGVTQFPSHSVIEKGQTVTLRCDPISGHDNLYWYRRVMGKEIKFLLHFVKESKQDESGMPNNRFLAERTGGTYSTLKVQPAELEDSGVYFCASSPEWAGGAFFGQGTRLTVV.

The DNA for the CDR3 is TGTGCCAGCAGTTCCACTTCCGCCCGAAGGGCTGAGCAGTTCTTC. Encoded protein: CASSSTSARRAEQFF. The chain is built from TRBV28 and TRBJ2-1; unclear D gene. Trimming removed 4 bases from V and 9 bases from J, with 19 bases in between. The CDR3 loop spans 15 amino acids. CDR1 is MDHEN, CDR2 SYDVKM, per germline.

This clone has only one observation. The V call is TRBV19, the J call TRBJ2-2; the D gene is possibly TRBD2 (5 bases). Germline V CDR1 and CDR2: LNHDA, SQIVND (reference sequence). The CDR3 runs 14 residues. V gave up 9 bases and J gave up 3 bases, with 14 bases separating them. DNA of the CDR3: TGTGCCAGCTCGACTACAACGGACACCGGGGAGCTGTTTTTT. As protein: CASSTTTDTGELFF.

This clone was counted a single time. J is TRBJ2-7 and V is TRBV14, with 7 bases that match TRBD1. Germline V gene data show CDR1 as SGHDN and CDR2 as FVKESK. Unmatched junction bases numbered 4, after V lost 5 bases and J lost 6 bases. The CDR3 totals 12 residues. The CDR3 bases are TGTGCCAGCAGCGCTCACAGGGGCGAGCAGTACTTC. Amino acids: CASSAHRGEQYF.

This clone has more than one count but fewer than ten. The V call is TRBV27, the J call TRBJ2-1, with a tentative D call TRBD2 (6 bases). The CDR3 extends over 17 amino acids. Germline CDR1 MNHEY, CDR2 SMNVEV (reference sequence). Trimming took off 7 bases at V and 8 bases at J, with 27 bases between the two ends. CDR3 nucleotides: TGTGCCAGCACTCCCCTCTGGTCGGAGGGCGGTGTAGATGAGCAGTTCTTC. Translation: CASTPLWSEGGVDEQFF.

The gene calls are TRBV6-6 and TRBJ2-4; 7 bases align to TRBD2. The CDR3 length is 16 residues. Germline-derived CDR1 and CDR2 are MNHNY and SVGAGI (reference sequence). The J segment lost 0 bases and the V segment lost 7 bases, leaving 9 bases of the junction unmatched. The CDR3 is CASTDGGDLAKNIQYF. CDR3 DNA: TGTGCCAGCACCGATGGGGGGGATCTAGCCAAAAACATTCAGTACTTC.

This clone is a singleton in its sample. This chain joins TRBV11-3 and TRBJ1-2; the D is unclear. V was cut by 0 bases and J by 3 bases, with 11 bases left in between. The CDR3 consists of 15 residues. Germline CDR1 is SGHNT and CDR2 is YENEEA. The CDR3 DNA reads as TGTGCCAGCAGCTTAGAACCGGGATTAGACTATGGCTACACCTTC. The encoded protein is CASSLEPGLDYGYTF. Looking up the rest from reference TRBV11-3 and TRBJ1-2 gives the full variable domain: EAGVVQSPRYKIIEKKQPVAFWCNPISGHNTLYWYLQNLGQGPELLIRYENEEAVDDSQLPKDRFSAERLKGVDSTLKIQPAELGDSAVYLCASSLEPGLDYGYTFGSGTRLTVV.

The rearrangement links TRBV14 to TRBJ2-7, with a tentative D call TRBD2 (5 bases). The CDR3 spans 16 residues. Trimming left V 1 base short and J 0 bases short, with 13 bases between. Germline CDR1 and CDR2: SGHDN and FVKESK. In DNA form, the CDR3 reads TGTGCCAGCAGCCAAGGACCAGGAGACTACTCCTACGAGCAGTACTTC. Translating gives CASSQGPGDYSYEQYF.

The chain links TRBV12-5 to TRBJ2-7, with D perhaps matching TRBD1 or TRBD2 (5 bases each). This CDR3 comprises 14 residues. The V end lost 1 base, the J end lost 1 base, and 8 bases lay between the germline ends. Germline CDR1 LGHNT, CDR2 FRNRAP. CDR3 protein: CASGLGGSSYEQYF. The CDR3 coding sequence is TGTGCTAGTGGTTTGGGGGGGTCTTCCTACGAGCAGTACTTC.

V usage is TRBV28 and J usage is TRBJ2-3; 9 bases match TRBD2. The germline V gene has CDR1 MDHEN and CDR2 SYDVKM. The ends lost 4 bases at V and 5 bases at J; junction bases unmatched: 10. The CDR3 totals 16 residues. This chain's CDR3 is CASSSQAGGPVDTQYF. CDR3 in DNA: TGTGCCAGCAGTTCGCAGGCGGGAGGGCCGGTAGATACGCAGTATTTT. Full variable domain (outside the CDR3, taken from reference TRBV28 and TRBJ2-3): DVKVTQSSRYLVKRTGEKVFLECVQDMDHENMFWYRQDPGLGLRLIYFSYDVKMKEKGDIPEGYSVSREKKERFSLILESASTNQTSMYLCASSSQAGGPVDTQYFGPGTRLTVL.

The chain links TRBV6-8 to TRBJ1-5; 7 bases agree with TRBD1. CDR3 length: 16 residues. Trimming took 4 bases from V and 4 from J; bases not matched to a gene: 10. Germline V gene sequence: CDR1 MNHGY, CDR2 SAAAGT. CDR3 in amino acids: CASSCCTGTENQPQHF. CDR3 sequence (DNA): TGTGCCAGCAGTTGCTGTACCGGGACAGAAAATCAGCCCCAGCATTTT.

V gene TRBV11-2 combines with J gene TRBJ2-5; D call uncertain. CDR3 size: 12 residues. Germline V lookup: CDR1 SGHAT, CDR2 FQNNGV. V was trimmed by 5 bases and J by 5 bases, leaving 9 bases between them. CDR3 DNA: TGTGCCAGCAGCCCAGGACCGGAGACCCAGTACTTC. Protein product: CASSPGPETQYF.

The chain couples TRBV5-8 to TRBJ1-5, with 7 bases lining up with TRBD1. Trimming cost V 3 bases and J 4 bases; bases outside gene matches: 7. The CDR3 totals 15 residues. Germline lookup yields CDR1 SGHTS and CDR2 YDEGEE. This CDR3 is CASSSGQVLNQPQHF. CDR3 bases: TGTGCCAGCAGCTCCGGACAGGTGTTAAATCAGCCCCAGCATTTT.

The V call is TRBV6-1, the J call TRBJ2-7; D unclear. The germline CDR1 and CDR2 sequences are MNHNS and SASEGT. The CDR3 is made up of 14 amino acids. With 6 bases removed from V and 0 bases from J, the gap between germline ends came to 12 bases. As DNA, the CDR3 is TGTGCCAGCAGCCCGGGTCCGAGCTCCTACGAGCAGTACTTC. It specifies CASSPGPSSYEQYF.

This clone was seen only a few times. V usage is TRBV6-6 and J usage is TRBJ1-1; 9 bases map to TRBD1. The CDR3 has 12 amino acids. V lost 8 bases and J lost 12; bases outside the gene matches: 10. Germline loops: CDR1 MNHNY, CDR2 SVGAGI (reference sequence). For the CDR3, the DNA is TGTGCCAGCGAGGATACGGACAGGGGAACTTTCTTT. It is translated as CASEDTDRGTFF.

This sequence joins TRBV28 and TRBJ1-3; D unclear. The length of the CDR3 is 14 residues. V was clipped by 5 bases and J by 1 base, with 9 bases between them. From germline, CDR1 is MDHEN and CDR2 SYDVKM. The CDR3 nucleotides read TGTGCCAGCAGTGCTAGTTTTTCTGGAAACACCATATATTTT. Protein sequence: CASSASFSGNTIYF. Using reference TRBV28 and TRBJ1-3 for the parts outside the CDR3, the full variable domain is DVKVTQSSRYLVKRTGEKVFLECVQDMDHENMFWYRQDPGLGLRLIYFSYDVKMKEKGDIPEGYSVSREKKERFSLILESASTNQTSMYLCASSASFSGNTIYFGEGSWLTVV.